A single sample gave rise to the 21 T cell receptor beta chains below, sequenced in a study of blood T cell repertoires in COVID-19. The method was immunoSEQ multiplex PCR; TCRdb's version includes in-frame clones alone and lacks a portion of them. The sample has about 110,000 clones, 80% to 90% seen once. Sequenced material: peripheral blood. The source of these receptors is a human donor in a cohort sampled during active COVID-19.

V usage is TRBV6-4 and J usage is TRBJ2-1, with D maybe TRBD1 (5 bases). CDR1 is MRHNA, CDR2 SNTAGT, per germline. The CDR3 loop spans 15 amino acids. With 2 bases removed from V and 7 bases from J, the gap between germline ends came to 15 bases. The DNA of the CDR3 is TGTGCCAGCAGTGACGAGCCAGGGTGGGTGAATGAGCAGTTCTTC. This sequence encodes CASSDEPGWVNEQFF.

V and J are TRBV9 and TRBJ2-7; the D gene is possibly TRBD2 (6 bases). The V end lost 4 bases, the J end lost 5 bases, and 13 bases lay between the germline ends. The V gene's germline CDR1 is SGDLS and CDR2 YYNGEE. The CDR3 runs 13 residues. The CDR3 DNA reads TGTGCCAGCAGCTGGGGGGTAGGCGACGAGCAGTACTTC. It translates to CASSWGVGDEQYF.

V usage is TRBV18 and J usage is TRBJ1-1, with a possible D match to TRBD1 (6 bases). The CDR3 spans 14 residues. Deletions cut 4 bases from V and 0 bases from J, with 9 bases between. Germline values: CDR1 KGHSH, CDR2 LQKENI. CDR3 loop: CASSQQGMNTEAFF. Here the CDR3 DNA reads TGTGCCAGCTCACAACAGGGTATGAACACTGAAGCTTTCTTT. The entire variable domain, with the rest obtained from reference TRBV18 and TRBJ1-1, is as follows: NAGVMQNPRHLVRRRGQEARLRCSPMKGHSHVYWYRQLPEEGLKFMVYLQKENIIDESGMPKERFSAEFPKEGPSILRIQQVVRGDSAAYFCASSQQGMNTEAFFGQGTRLTVV.

The rearrangement uses TRBV28 and TRBJ2-6; D is perhaps TRBD1 (8 bases). Germline CDR1 is MDHEN and CDR2 is SYDVKM. V gave up 6 bases and J gave up 0 bases, with 21 bases separating them. The CDR3 covers 19 residues. CDR3 coding DNA: TGTGCCAGCAGCTCCGCAAAACAGGGGGGGATCTCTGGGGCCAACGTCCTGACTTTC. This gives the protein CASSSAKQGGISGANVLTF.

The rearrangement links TRBV5-1 to TRBJ2-5; 11 positions agree with TRBD2. The CDR3 is 15 residues long. CDR1 is SGHRS and CDR2 is YFSETQ in the germline V gene. Germline trimming cut 4 bases from V and 5 bases from J; bases unmatched to any gene: 7. This chain's CDR3 is CASSRLAGNGETQYF. CDR3 sequence (DNA): TGCGCCAGCAGCAGACTAGCGGGGAATGGGGAGACCCAGTACTTC.

The V and J genes are TRBV2 and TRBJ2-7, with D possibly being TRBD1 (7 bases). The CDR3 runs 14 residues. Germline CDR1 reads SNHLY; CDR2 reads FYNNEI. Trimming pared 5 bases from V and 4 bases from J, leaving 15 bases between. The CDR3 reads CASSSGGRTYEQYF. The CDR3 coding sequence is TGTGCCAGCAGTTCAGGGGGGCGCACATACGAGCAGTACTTC.

V and J are TRBV28 and TRBJ2-1; D possibly corresponds to TRBD1 (6 bases). This CDR3 region has 14 residues. CDR1 is MDHEN and CDR2 is SYDVKM in the germline V gene. With 0 bases removed from V and 7 bases from J, the gap between germline ends came to 10 bases. In nucleotides, the CDR3 is TGTGCCAGCAGTTTATGGTACAGGGCGAATGAGCAGTTCTTC. Amino acid sequence: CASSLWYRANEQFF.

The CDR3 coding sequence is TGTGCCAGCAGCTTAGGCCCAGGTACCCAGCATTTT. Protein sequence: CASSLGPGTQHF. The V and J genes are TRBV7-2 and TRBJ1-5; D call uncertain. Germline values: CDR1 SGHTA, CDR2 FQGNSA. The CDR3 extends over 12 amino acids. The V and J ends lost 1 base and 11 bases respectively, with 9 bases between them. Full variable domain (remainder filled in from reference TRBV7-2 and TRBJ1-5): GAGVSQSPSNKVTEKGKDVELRCDPISGHTALYWYRQSLGQGLEFLIYFQGNSAPDKSGLPSDRFSAERTGGSVSTLTIQRTQQEDSAVYLCASSLGPGTQHFGDGTRLSIL.

The rearrangement uses TRBV4-1 and TRBJ2-3; D unclear. The CDR3 runs to 15 residues. The germline V gene encodes CDR1 MGHRA and CDR2 YSYEKL. V shed 1 base and J shed 2 bases, with 10 bases lying between them. CDR3 nucleotides: TGCGCCAGCAGCCAAGGGGCTTTCGCCACAGATACGCAGTATTTT. Its translation: CASSQGAFATDTQYF.

The CDR3 spells CASSIDHSGIAYEQYF. CDR3 in DNA: TGTGCCAGTAGTATAGATCACTCAGGGATTGCCTACGAGCAGTACTTC. V is TRBV19 and J is TRBJ2-7; D perhaps matches TRBD1 (5 bases). The CDR3 runs to 16 residues. With 0 bases removed from V and 2 bases from J, the gap between germline ends came to 14 bases. Germline-derived CDR1 and CDR2 are LNHDA and SQIVND (reference sequence).

In its sample, this clone was seen once. The rearrangement links TRBV19 to TRBJ2-7; 7 bases agree with TRBD1. Germline CDR1 and CDR2: LNHDA and SQIVND (reference sequence). This CDR3 comprises 13 residues. V lost 3 bases to trimming and J lost 4 bases; unmatched junction nucleotides: 3. The chain's CDR3 is CASSIDRAYEQYF. Here the CDR3 DNA reads TGTGCCAGTAGTATCGACAGGGCGTACGAGCAGTACTTC.

This sequence joins TRBV9 and TRBJ2-2; 7 nucleotides match TRBD1. CDR3 size: 16 residues. The V gene's germline CDR1 is SGDLS and CDR2 YYNGEE. After removal of 1 base from V and 4 bases from J, the junction contained 7 bases not matched to a gene. The CDR3, as DNA: TGTGCCAGCAGCGTACGACAGGGTTCGGGCACCGGGGAGCTGTTTTTT. Residues: CASSVRQGSGTGELFF.

The chain has TRBV5-1 and TRBJ2-1; TRBD2 agrees at 13 bases. CDR1 is SGHRS, CDR2 YFSETQ, per germline. V was clipped by 3 bases and J by 4 bases; unmatched bases: 4. The length of the CDR3 is 16 residues. DNA for the CDR3: TGCGCCAGCAGCTCCCGGACTAGCGGGGGATACAATGAGCAGTTCTTC. As protein: CASSSRTSGGYNEQFF.

The V call is TRBV6-5, the J call TRBJ1-2; 7 bases are a match to TRBD1. Unmatched junction bases numbered 13, after V lost 7 bases and J lost 5 bases. The germline gives CDR1 MNHEY, CDR2 SVGAGI. The CDR3 loop spans 15 amino acids. CDR3 coding DNA: TGTGCCAGCACCCAGAGACAGGGCAAAAGATATGGCTACACCTTC. Translated: CASTQRQGKRYGYTF.

The chain has TRBV18 and TRBJ2-7, with D maybe TRBD2 (6 bases). CDR3 length equals 14 residues. The V end lost 6 bases, the J end lost 4 bases, and 16 bases lay between the germline ends. Germline CDR1 is KGHSH and CDR2 is LQKENI. The CDR3 region has the DNA TGTGCCAGCTCCTCATCGGGACTCCTATACGAGCAGTACTTC. Protein product: CASSSSGLLYEQYF.

This chain links TRBV28 with TRBJ2-7; 9 bases align to TRBD2. This CDR3 is 17 amino acids long. Germline V gene data show CDR1 as MDHEN and CDR2 as SYDVKM. V was pared by 7 bases and J by 0 bases, with 13 bases of the junction left unmatched. The CDR3 loop is CASTLGKTSGNSYEQYF. For the CDR3, the DNA is TGTGCCAGCACCCTGGGAAAGACTAGCGGTAACTCCTACGAGCAGTACTTC.

This clone was counted a single time. The gene calls are TRBV28 and TRBJ1-4; weak D call: TRBD1 (5 bases). There are 14 residues in the CDR3. The V end lost 7 bases, the J end lost 13 bases, and 22 bases lay between the germline ends. Germline V CDR1 and CDR2: MDHEN, SYDVKM. CDR3 DNA: TGTGCCAGCACCGGACCCCTGGAGGGGCCAGGACTGTTTTTT. The encoded protein is CASTGPLEGPGLFF.

This sequence joins TRBV7-9 and TRBJ2-5; tentative D call: TRBD2 (6 bases). Looked up from germline, CDR1 is SEHNR and CDR2 is FQNEAQ (reference sequence). V was pared by 7 bases and J by 2 bases, with 32 bases between. This CDR3 contains 20 residues. The CDR3 DNA sequence: TGTGCCAGCACCCTAGTCCCCGGGGGTTCCGGGGCATCAGGACAAGAGACCCAGTACTTC. Its translation: CASTLVPGGSGASGQETQYF.

The chain has TRBV18 and TRBJ1-1, with D perhaps TRBD1 (6 bases). Trimming took off 3 bases at V and 4 bases at J, with 12 bases between the two ends. The CDR3 extends over 14 amino acids. From germline, CDR1 is KGHSH and CDR2 LQKENI. The CDR3 DNA reads as TGTGCCAGCTCACCCGGGTCAGGGGCCACTGAAGCTTTCTTT. Translating gives CASSPGSGATEAFF.

The chain couples TRBV28 to TRBJ2-2; 7 bases match TRBD1. J was trimmed by 6 bases and V by 6 bases; bases with no gene match: 4. The CDR3 consists of 13 residues. From germline, CDR1 is MDHEN and CDR2 SYDVKM. CDR3 nucleotides: TGTGCCAGCAGATTTCAGGGGGCCGGGGAGCTGTTTTTT. Amino acids: CASRFQGAGELFF.

This chain connects TRBV5-6 to TRBJ2-7; 9 nucleotides agree with TRBD1. Germline trimming cut 0 bases from V and 3 bases from J; bases unmatched to any gene: 1. The CDR3 runs 14 residues. Germline CDR1 and CDR2: SGHDT and YYEEEE. CDR3 in amino acids: CASSLDRGLYEQYF. CDR3 DNA sequence: TGTGCCAGCAGCTTGGACAGGGGGCTCTACGAGCAGTACTTC.